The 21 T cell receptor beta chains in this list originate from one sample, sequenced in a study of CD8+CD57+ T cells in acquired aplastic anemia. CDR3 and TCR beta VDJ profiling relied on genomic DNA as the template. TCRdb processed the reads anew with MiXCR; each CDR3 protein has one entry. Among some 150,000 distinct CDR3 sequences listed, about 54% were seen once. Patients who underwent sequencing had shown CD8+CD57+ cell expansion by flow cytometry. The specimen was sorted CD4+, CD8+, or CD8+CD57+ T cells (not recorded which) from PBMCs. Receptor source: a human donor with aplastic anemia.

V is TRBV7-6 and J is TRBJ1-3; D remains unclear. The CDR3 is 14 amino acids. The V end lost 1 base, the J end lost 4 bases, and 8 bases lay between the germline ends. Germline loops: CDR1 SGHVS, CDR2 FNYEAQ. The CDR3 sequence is CASSLEGGGNTIYF. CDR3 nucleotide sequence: TGTGCCAGCAGCTTAGAGGGAGGCGGAAACACCATATATTTT.

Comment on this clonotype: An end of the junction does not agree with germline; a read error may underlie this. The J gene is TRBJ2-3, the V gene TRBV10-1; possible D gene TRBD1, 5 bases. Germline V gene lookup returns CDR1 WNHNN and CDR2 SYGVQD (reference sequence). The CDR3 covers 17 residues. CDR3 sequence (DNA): TGCGCCAGCAGTGGTTCGCTCCGACAGAGTTTCAGCGATACACAGTATTTT. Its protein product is CASSGSLRQSFSDTQYF.

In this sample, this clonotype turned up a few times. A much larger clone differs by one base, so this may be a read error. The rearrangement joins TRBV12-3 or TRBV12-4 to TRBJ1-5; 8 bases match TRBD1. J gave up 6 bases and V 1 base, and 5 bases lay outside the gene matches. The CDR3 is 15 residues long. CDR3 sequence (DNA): TGTGCCAGCAGTTTAGGGGGCAGGGGGCTTCAGCCCCAGCATTTT. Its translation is CASSLGGRGLQPQHF.

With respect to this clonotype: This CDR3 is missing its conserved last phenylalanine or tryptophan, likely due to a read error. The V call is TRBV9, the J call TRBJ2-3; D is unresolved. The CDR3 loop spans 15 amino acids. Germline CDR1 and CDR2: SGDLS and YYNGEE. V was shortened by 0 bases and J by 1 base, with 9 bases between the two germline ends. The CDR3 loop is CASSVDGVGTDTQYL. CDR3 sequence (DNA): TGTGCCAGCAGCGTAGATGGGGTTGGCACAGATACGCAGTATTTA.

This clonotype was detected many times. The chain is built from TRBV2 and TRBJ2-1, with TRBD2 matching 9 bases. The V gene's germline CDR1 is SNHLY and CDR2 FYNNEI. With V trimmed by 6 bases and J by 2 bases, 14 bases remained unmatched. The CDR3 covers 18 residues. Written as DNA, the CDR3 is TGTGCCAGCAGGCAACGCGGGGGGGAGGGGTGGACCTACAATGAGCAGTTCTTC. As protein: CASRQRGGEGWTYNEQFF. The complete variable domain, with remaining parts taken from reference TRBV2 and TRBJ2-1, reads EPEVTQTPSHQVTQMGQEVILRCVPISNHLYFYWYRQILGQKVEFLVSFYNNEISEKSEIFDDQFSVERPDGSNFTLKIRSTKLEDSAMYFCASRQRGGEGWTYNEQFFGPGTRLTVL.

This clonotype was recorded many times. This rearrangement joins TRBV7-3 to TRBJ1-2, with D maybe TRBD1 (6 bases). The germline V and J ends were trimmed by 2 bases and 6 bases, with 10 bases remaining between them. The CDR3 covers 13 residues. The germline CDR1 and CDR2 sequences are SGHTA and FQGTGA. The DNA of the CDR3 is TGTGCCAGCAGCTTAGGGGCAGGGGATGGCTACACCTTC. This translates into CASSLGAGDGYTF.

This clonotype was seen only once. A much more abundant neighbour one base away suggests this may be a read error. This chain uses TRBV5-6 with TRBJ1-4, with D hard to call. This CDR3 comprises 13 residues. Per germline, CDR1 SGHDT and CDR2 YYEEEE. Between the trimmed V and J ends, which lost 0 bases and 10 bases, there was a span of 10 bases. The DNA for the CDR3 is TGTGCCAGCAGCTTGGCCGGGTCGGGAAAACTGTTTTTT. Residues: CASSLAGSGKLFF.

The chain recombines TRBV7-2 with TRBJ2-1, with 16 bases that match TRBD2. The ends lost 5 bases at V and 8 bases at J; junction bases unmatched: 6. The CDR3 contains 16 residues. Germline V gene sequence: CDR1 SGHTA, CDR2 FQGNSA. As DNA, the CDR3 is TGTGCCAGCAGCAGGGGGACTAGCGGGGGGGCCGATGAGCAGTTCTTC. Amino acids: CASSRGTSGGADEQFF.

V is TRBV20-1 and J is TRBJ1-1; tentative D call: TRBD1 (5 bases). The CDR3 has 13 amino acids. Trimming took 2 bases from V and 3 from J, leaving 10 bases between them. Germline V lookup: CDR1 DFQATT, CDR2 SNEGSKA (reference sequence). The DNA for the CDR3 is TGCAGTGCTAGAACCGGGGCGTACACTGAAGCTTTCTTT. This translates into CSARTGAYTEAFF.

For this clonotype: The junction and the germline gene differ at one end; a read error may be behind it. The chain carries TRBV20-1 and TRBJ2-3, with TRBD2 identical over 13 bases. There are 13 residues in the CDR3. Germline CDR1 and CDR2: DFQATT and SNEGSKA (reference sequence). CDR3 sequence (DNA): TGCAGTGTGATGGGGACTAGCGGGATTCGAGCCGGTTTT. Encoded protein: CSVMGTSGIRAGF.

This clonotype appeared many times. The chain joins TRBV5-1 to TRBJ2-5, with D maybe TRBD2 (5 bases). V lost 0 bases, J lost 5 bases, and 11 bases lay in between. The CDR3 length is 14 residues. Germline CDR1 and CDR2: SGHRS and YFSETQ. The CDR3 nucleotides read TGCGCCAGCAGCTTGGGAGGGCTTGAGGAGACCCAGTACTTC. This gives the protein CASSLGGLEETQYF.

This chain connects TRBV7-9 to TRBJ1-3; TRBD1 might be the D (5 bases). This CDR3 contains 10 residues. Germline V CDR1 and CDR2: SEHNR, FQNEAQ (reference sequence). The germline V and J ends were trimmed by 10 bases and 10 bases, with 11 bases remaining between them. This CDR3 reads CAIGAFTIYF. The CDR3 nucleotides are TGTGCCATAGGGGCATTTACCATATATTTT.

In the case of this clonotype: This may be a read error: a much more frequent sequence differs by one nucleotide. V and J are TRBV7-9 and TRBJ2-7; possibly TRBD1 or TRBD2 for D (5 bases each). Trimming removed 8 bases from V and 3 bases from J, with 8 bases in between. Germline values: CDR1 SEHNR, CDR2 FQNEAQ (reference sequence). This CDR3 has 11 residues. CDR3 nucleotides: TGTGCCAGCCATGGGGGCTACGAGCAGTACTTC. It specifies CASHGGYEQYF.

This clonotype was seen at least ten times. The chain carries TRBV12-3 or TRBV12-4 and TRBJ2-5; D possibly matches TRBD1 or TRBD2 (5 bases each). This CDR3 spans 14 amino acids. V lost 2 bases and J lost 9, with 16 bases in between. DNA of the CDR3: TGTGCCAGCAGTTTACCCCCTCCCCTGGGGGCCCAGTACTTC. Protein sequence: CASSLPPPLGAQYF.

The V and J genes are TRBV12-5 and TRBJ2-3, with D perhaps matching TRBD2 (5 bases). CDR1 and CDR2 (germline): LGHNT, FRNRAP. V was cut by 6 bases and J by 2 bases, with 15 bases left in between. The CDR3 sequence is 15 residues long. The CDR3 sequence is CASGPGVAPTDTQYF. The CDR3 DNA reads TGTGCTAGTGGGCCCGGGGTGGCCCCCACAGATACGCAGTATTTT.

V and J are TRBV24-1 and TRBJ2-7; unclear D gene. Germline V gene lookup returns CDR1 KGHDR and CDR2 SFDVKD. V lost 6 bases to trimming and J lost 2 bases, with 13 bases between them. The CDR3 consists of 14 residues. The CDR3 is CATSPSDGPYEQYF. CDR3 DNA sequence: TGTGCCACCAGTCCCAGTGATGGCCCCTACGAGCAGTACTTC.

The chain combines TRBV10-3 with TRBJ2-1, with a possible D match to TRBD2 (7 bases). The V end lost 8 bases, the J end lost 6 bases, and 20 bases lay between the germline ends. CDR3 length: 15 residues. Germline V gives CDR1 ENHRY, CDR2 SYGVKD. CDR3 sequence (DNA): TGTGCCATCCAAAGTAGGGGGGGATTAGCCAATGAGCAGTTCTTC. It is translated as CAIQSRGGLANEQFF.

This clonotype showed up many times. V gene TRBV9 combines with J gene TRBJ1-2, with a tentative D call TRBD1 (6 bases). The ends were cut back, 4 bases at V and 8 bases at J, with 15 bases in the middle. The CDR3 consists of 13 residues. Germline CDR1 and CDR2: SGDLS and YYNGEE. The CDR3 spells CASSPEGGRGYTF. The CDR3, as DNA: TGTGCCAGCAGCCCAGAGGGGGGGCGAGGCTACACCTTC. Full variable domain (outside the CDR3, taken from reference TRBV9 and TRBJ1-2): DSGVTQTPKHLITATGQRVTLRCSPRSGDLSVYWYQQSLDQGLQFLIQYYNGEERAKGNILERFSAQQFPDLHSELNLSSLELGDSALYFCASSPEGGRGYTFGSGTRLTVV.

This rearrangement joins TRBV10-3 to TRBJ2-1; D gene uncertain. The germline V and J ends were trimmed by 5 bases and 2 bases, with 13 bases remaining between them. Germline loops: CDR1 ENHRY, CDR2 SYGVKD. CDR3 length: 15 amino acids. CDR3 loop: CAISIVTGTYNEQFF. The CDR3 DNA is TGTGCCATCAGTATTGTAACCGGTACCTACAATGAGCAGTTCTTC.

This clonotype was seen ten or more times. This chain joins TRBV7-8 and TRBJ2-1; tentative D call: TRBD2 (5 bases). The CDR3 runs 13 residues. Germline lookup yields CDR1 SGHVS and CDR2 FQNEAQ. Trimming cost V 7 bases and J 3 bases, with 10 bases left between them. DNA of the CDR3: TGTGCCAGCACACCGGGGTTCTACAATGAGCAGTTCTTC. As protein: CASTPGFYNEQFF.

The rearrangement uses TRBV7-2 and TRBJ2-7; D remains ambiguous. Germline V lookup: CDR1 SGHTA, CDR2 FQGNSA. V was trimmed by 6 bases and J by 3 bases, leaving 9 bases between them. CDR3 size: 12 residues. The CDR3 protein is CASRNLVYEQYF. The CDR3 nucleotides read TGTGCCAGCAGAAACTTAGTCTACGAGCAGTACTTC.